These T cell receptor beta chains were read from a single sample in a study of T cells in localized non-small cell lung cancer. This table comes from immunoSEQ multiplex PCR, and its TCRdb copy is limited to in-frame clones, with some not included. The sample has 70,000 to 90,000 clones; approximately 80% are singletons. This specimen consisted of peripheral blood, obtained before any cancer treatment. The receptors shown here come from a female donor at least 60 years old with stage I lung adenocarcinoma. Both conserved end residues are part of each CDR3. A D gene is named only where the DNA matches it firmly. Size tells how often a clone was seen (once, few, many) or the class of an expanded clone, and some rows leave it out.

d_gene	abundance	v_gene	j_gene	CDR3nt	CDR3aa
TRBD1	NA	TRBV5-1	TRBJ2-5	TGCGCCAGCAGCCCAGGGACAGGGGGTGGAAAGACCCAGTACTTC	CASSPGTGGGKTQYF
NA	many	TRBV29-1	TRBJ1-1	TGCAGCGTTGAAGGTCAAGGGGCTACTGAAGCTTTCTTT	CSVEGQGATEAFF
NA	NA	TRBV10-3	TRBJ1-1	TGTGCCATCAGATCTTCGACAGTTAACACTGAAGCTTTCTTT	CAIRSSTVNTEAFF
TRBD1	once	TRBV7-9	TRBJ1-1	TGTGCCAGCAGCCGACCGGACGACCGACAGGGCCAGAACACTGAAGCTTTCTTT	CASSRPDDRQGQNTEAFF
NA	NA	TRBV7-3	TRBJ1-5	TGTGCCAGCAGCTCCGACAATTTCGGGCCCCAGCATTTT	CASSSDNFGPQHF
NA	NA	TRBV10-3	TRBJ1-1	TGTGCCATCAGTAGGGCCCTATCCCCCCTCACTGAAGCTTTCTTT	CAISRALSPLTEAFF
NA	NA	TRBV4-1	TRBJ2-5	TGCGCCAGCAGCCGTGTCGACGGGATCCAAGAGACCCAGTACTTC	CASSRVDGIQETQYF
TRBD2	NA	TRBV9	TRBJ2-7	TGTGCCAGCAGCGCGACCGGGACTAGCGAGACCTACGAGCAGTACTTC	CASSATGTSETYEQYF
NA	NA	TRBV7-3	TRBJ2-5	TGTGCCAGCAGCTTAACCGGGACTCTGATCGAGACCCAGTACTTC	CASSLTGTLIETQYF
TRBD1	medium-sized	TRBV5-4	TRBJ1-2	TGTGCCAGCAGCCAAATAGGGACAGCTCGAAAAGGGGGTGGTGGCTACACCTTC	CASSQIGTARKGGGGYTF
TRBD1	NA	TRBV7-2	TRBJ1-3	TGTGCCAGCAGCTCCAGACCGGACAGGGGAAACACCATATATTTT	CASSSRPDRGNTIYF
TRBD1	NA	TRBV30	TRBJ2-6	TGTGCCTGGAGTGGGACAGGCTCTGGGGCCAACGTCCTGACTTTC	CAWSGTGSGANVLTF
TRBD1	NA	TRBV19	TRBJ1-1	TGTGCCAGTAGTATAGACCCCAGGGGGATGAACACTGAAGCTTTCTTT	CASSIDPRGMNTEAFF
NA	NA	TRBV7-9	TRBJ1-1	TGTGCCAGCAGCTTAAGGGACGGGGACACTGAAGCTTTCTTT	CASSLRDGDTEAFF
TRBD1	NA	TRBV7-2	TRBJ1-5	TGTGCCAGCAGTCGACAGGGGGTGAGCAATCAGCCCCAGCATTTT	CASSRQGVSNQPQHF
NA	NA	TRBV28	TRBJ1-1	TGTGCCAGCAGGCCCCCCAAAAGGAACACTGAAGCTTTCTTT	CASRPPKRNTEAFF
TRBD1	once	TRBV7-9	TRBJ2-7	TGTGCCAGCAGTTTCCTCCCGGGACAGGGGAACGAGCAGTACTTC	CASSFLPGQGNEQYF
NA	once	TRBV6-1	TRBJ1-1	TGTGCCAGCAGCGGACGCGCGGCGGTGAACACTGAAGCTTTCTTT	CASSGRAAVNTEAFF
NA	few	TRBV6-1	TRBJ1-5	TGTGCCAGCAGTTATTACAGCAATCAGCCCCAGCATTTT	CASSYYSNQPQHF
TRBD1	NA	TRBV7-8	TRBJ2-7	TGTGCCAGCAGCGCCGGGACAGGGGGACTTGGGCAGTACTTC	CASSAGTGGLGQYF
NA	NA	TRBV6-1	TRBJ1-6	TGTGCCAGCAGTGAACGGGGGAACGATAATTCACCCCTCCACTTT	CASSERGNDNSPLHF
TRBD2	NA	TRBV9	TRBJ2-1	TGTGCCAGCAGCGTAGCGAGCGGGGGTAGCTCCTACAATGAGCAGTTCTTC	CASSVASGGSSYNEQFF
NA	NA	TRBV20-1	TRBJ2-7	TGCAGTGGAAGGGGCACTAGGGAGCAGTACTTC	CSGRGTREQYF
TRBD1	NA	TRBV10-1	TRBJ1-2	TGCGCCAGCAGAAGACAGGGCTTCGGCGGCTACACCTTC	CASRRQGFGGYTF
NA	once	TRBV6-6	TRBJ1-1	TGTGCCAGCAGTTACTCGGAGAACACTGAAGTTTTCTTT	CASSYSENTEVFF
NA	NA	TRBV4-2	TRBJ1-3	TGTGCCAGCAGCCAAGTGGGCCTGTCTGGAAACACCATATATTTT	CASSQVGLSGNTIYF
TRBD2	NA	TRBV14	TRBJ2-1	TGTGCCAGCAGCCGCTGGCCTAGCGGGAGTAATGAGCAGTTCTTC	CASSRWPSGSNEQFF
NA	NA	TRBV7-9	TRBJ2-1	TGTGCCAGCAGCTTGCAGCACAATGAGCAGTTCTTC	CASSLQHNEQFF
NA	NA	TRBV30	TRBJ1-5	TGTGCCTTCTGTACAGGGTTTGGGAATCAGCCCCAGCATTTT	CAFCTGFGNQPQHF
NA	NA	TRBV19	TRBJ1-5	TGTGCCAGTAGTACCCGACAGGTTGGGCTCAATCAGCCCCAGCATTTT	CASSTRQVGLNQPQHF